Presented here are 23 T cell receptor beta chains from one specimen sequenced in a study of radiotherapy plus CTLA-4 blockade in lung cancer. Method: immunoSEQ multiplex PCR; TCRdb's copy keeps in-frame clones and lacks some. The table includes 110,000 or so clones, 78% detected once. The starting material was peripheral blood, obtained from a patient treated with radiotherapy plus ipilimumab. The source is a human donor with non-small cell lung cancer who had a partial response to radiotherapy plus ipilimumab.

This clone was seen a handful of times. V is TRBV28 and J is TRBJ2-1; 7 bases line up with TRBD2. Germline loops: CDR1 MDHEN, CDR2 SYDVKM. The CDR3 length is 15 residues. With 6 bases clipped from V and 4 bases from J, the junction kept 9 bases outside the gene matches. CDR3: CASRSAALAYNEQFF. The CDR3, as DNA: TGTGCCAGCAGATCCGCCGCACTAGCGTACAATGAGCAGTTCTTC.

The chain recombines TRBV6-5 with TRBJ2-2; D may be TRBD2 (6 bases). CDR1 and CDR2 from the germline V gene are MNHEY and SVGAGI. This CDR3 comprises 15 residues. V dropped 2 bases and J dropped 6 bases, with 13 bases sitting between them. The CDR3 DNA reads TGTGCCAGCAGTTACGCGGGACTTGGGGCCGGGGAGCTGTTTTTT. Translation gives CASSYAGLGAGELFF.

This clone was seen a handful of times. J is TRBJ1-2 and V is TRBV19; 8 bases fit TRBD1. The length of the CDR3 is 16 residues. Germline lookup yields CDR1 LNHDA and CDR2 SQIVND (reference sequence). Trimming cost V 5 bases and J 4 bases; bases outside gene matches: 12. The CDR3 loop reads CASSPRQGIVRYGYTF. The CDR3 region has the DNA TGTGCCAGTAGTCCCCGACAGGGGATTGTTCGCTATGGCTACACCTTC.

Many counts were recorded for this clone. The chain uses TRBV7-8 and TRBJ1-5; D not resolved. This CDR3 is built from 14 residues. Germline assignment: CDR1 SGHVS and CDR2 FQNEAQ. The germline V and J ends were trimmed by 5 bases and 4 bases, with 12 bases remaining between them. For the CDR3, the DNA is TGTGCCAGCAGCACAACAGAGCTTAATCAGCCCCAGCATTTT. It translates to CASSTTELNQPQHF.

V gene TRBV7-2 combines with J gene TRBJ2-5, with D maybe TRBD2 (6 bases). CDR1 and CDR2 (germline): SGHTA, FQGNSA. The CDR3 extends over 15 amino acids. V lost 1 base, J lost 3 bases, and 12 bases lay in between. The CDR3 DNA reads as TGTGCCAGCAGCTTAGAAACTCTAGCGAAAGAGACCCAGTACTTC. Translated: CASSLETLAKETQYF.

A few counts support this clone. The J gene is TRBJ2-2, the V gene TRBV6-1; D is possibly TRBD2 (6 bases). With 4 bases removed from V and 6 bases from J, the gap between germline ends came to 9 bases. The germline CDR1 and CDR2 sequences are MNHNS and SASEGT. The CDR3 covers 13 residues. In DNA form, the CDR3 reads TGTGCCAGCAGTGGGGGACTTCCCGGGGAGCTGTTTTTT. Translated: CASSGGLPGELFF.

The sample holds a few counts of this clone. The chain employs TRBV21-1 and TRBJ2-1; the table's D call, TRBD2, was not checked against the DNA. TRBV21-1 is designated a pseudogene. The length of the CDR3 is 19 residues. This CDR3 is CASSKATLRTKSSYNEQFF. CDR3 DNA: TGTGCCAGCAGCAAAGCAACCCTACGTACGAAGAGCTCCTACAATGAGCAGTTCTTC.

This sequence joins TRBV4-3 and TRBJ2-5; 8 bases agree with TRBD2. Trimming removed 1 base from V and 5 bases from J; junction bases left unmatched: 6. This CDR3 region has 15 residues. CDR1 is LGHNA and CDR2 is YSLEER in the germline V gene. CDR3 amino acids: CASSQGAGVGETQYF. The CDR3 region has the DNA TGCGCCAGCAGCCAAGGAGCGGGAGTGGGGGAGACCCAGTACTTC.

This chain connects TRBV28 to TRBJ1-1; TRBD1 might be the D (6 bases). Germline V gene lookup returns CDR1 MDHEN and CDR2 SYDVKM. CDR3 size: 14 residues. V lost 3 bases and J 1 base, leaving 9 bases between the germline ends. The CDR3 DNA reads as TGTGCCAGCAGTTTTGGGGGCGCGAACACTGAAGCTTTCTTT. Protein product: CASSFGGANTEAFF.

The chain recombines TRBV2 with TRBJ2-5, with 9 positions matching TRBD1. Trimming at V came to 7 bases and at J to 1 base, leaving 10 bases not matched to a gene. Germline loops: CDR1 SNHLY, CDR2 FYNNEI. The CDR3 loop spans 16 amino acids. In nucleotides, the CDR3 is TGTGCCAGCACCCCGGGGACAGGGCTCCCCCAAGAGACCCAGTACTTC. Translated, it gives CASTPGTGLPQETQYF.

The sample holds a few counts of this clone. V and J are TRBV7-2 and TRBJ1-3; TRBD1 is a possible D gene (6 bases). CDR1 SGHTA and CDR2 FQGNSA come from the germline V gene. The CDR3 runs to 18 residues. Trimming stripped 3 bases from V and 4 bases from J, with 22 bases between. The CDR3, as DNA: TGTGCCAGCAGCTTTAGGAGACGCAGGGGAAACTCAGGAAACACCATATATTTT. It encodes CASSFRRRRGNSGNTIYF.

The DNA for the CDR3 is TGTGCCAGCAGTTACTCGATTGAGGGGAGGTACGAGCAGTACTTC. Translated, it gives CASSYSIEGRYEQYF. The chain has TRBV6-5 and TRBJ2-7; D is perhaps TRBD2 (6 bases). V lost 0 bases, J lost 4 bases, and 13 bases lay in between. Germline V lookup: CDR1 MNHEY, CDR2 SVGAGI. The CDR3 totals 15 residues.

The V call is TRBV19, the J call TRBJ1-2; 7 bases match TRBD1. The V segment lost 5 bases and the J segment 1 base; nucleotides outside the gene matches: 4. CDR1 is LNHDA and CDR2 is SQIVND in the germline V gene (reference sequence). This CDR3 is 14 amino acids long. The CDR3 DNA reads as TGTGCCAGTAGTTCAAGACAGGGTAACTATGGCTACACCTTC. Its protein is CASSSRQGNYGYTF.

This clone turned up a few times. The chain employs TRBV5-4 and TRBJ1-3; D remains ambiguous. The CDR3 covers 12 residues. Germline lookup yields CDR1 SGHNT and CDR2 YYREEE (reference sequence). V was pared by 3 bases and J by 4 bases, with 5 bases between. The CDR3 loop reads CASSSGGNTIYF. As DNA, the CDR3 is TGTGCCAGCAGCTCGGGGGGAAACACCATATATTTT.

This clone has only a few counts. The V call is TRBV2, the J call TRBJ1-1; D remains unclear. Trimming removed 6 bases from V and 2 bases from J, with 10 bases in between. CDR3 length equals 13 residues. Germline values: CDR1 SNHLY, CDR2 FYNNEI. CDR3 protein: CASRVTSNTEAFF. CDR3 nucleotide sequence: TGTGCCAGCAGAGTGACAAGTAACACTGAAGCTTTCTTT.

V usage is TRBV7-2 and J usage is TRBJ2-3; 14 nucleotides line up with TRBD2. The germline gives CDR1 SGHTA, CDR2 FQGNSA. The J segment lost 5 bases and the V segment lost 5 bases, leaving 6 bases of the junction unmatched. This CDR3 comprises 16 residues. The CDR3 sequence is CASSATSGRALDTQYF. CDR3 nucleotides: TGTGCCAGCAGCGCGACTAGCGGGAGGGCCTTAGATACGCAGTATTTT.

J is TRBJ2-7 and V is TRBV2, with D hard to call. Trimming pared 6 bases from V and 2 bases from J, leaving 11 bases between. The CDR3 consists of 13 residues. The germline V gene has CDR1 SNHLY and CDR2 FYNNEI. The CDR3 sequence: CASRDGSTYEQYV. The CDR3 DNA sequence: TGTGCCAGCAGAGACGGGTCCACCTACGAGCAGTACGTC.

The genes are TRBV7-2 and TRBJ2-1, with 7 bases aligning to TRBD2. The CDR3 covers 15 residues. Germline-derived CDR1 and CDR2 are SGHTA and FQGNSA. V gave up 3 bases and J gave up 7 bases; unmatched junction bases: 9. The CDR3 region is CASSLPGLYANEQFF. For the CDR3, the DNA is TGTGCCAGCAGCTTGCCGGGACTATATGCTAATGAGCAGTTCTTC.

This clone has only one observation. The rearrangement links TRBV12-5 to TRBJ1-5; D is uncertain. The CDR3 spans 14 residues. CDR1 and CDR2 from the germline V gene are LGHNT and FRNRAP. V lost 3 bases and J 7 bases, leaving 13 bases between the germline ends. The CDR3 DNA sequence: TGTGCTAGTGGTTTCGGCCCATCGGGGCAGCCCCAGCATTTT. Encoded protein: CASGFGPSGQPQHF.

In this sample, this clone turned up a few times. The rearrangement joins TRBV21-1 to TRBJ2-7; TRBD1, the table's D call, lacks a check against the DNA. TRBV21-1 is a known pseudogene. There are 14 residues in the CDR3. The CDR3 DNA reads TGTGCCAGCAGCAAAGGGACAGCTAAGTACGAGCAGTACTTC. This sequence encodes CASSKGTAKYEQYF.

The chain combines TRBV7-9 with TRBJ2-5; D perhaps matches TRBD1 (6 bases). The end of the DNA aligns better with TRBJ2-7, so the J call may be wrong. Germline CDR1 SEHNR, CDR2 FQNEAQ (reference sequence). The CDR3 extends over 12 amino acids. For the CDR3, the DNA is TGTGCCAGCAGCGGACAGAGGTACGAGCAGTACTTC. Translating gives CASSGQRYEQYF.

This clone was counted between two and nine times. The V and J genes are TRBV5-5 and TRBJ2-1; TRBD2 matches at 13 bases. Germline-derived CDR1 and CDR2 are SGHKS and YYEKEE (reference sequence). V was clipped by 0 bases and J by 6 bases; unmatched bases: 12. This CDR3 is 19 amino acids long. Written as DNA, the CDR3 is TGTGCCAGCAGCTTGGGGATACTAGCGGGAGGGTCCGGGGGCAATGAGCAGTTCTTC. Translating gives CASSLGILAGGSGGNEQFF.

The chain is built from TRBV7-9 and TRBJ1-1, with D perhaps TRBD1 (5 bases). Trimming took 4 bases from V and 5 from J, leaving 14 bases between them. The length of the CDR3 is 14 residues. Per germline, CDR1 SEHNR and CDR2 FQNEAQ (reference sequence). The CDR3 DNA reads TGTGCCAGCAGCTCCAGGGTAGGTAGGACTGAAGCTTTCTTT. This codes for CASSSRVGRTEAFF.